This T cell receptor beta chain was profiled in a study of blood T cell repertoires in COVID-19. Produced via immunoSEQ multiplex PCR; TCRdb's table is partial and in-frame only. Of 270,000 or so clones in the sample, around 89% were seen once. This CDR3 is built from 15 residues. The V end lost 4 bases, the J end lost 1 base, and 13 bases lay between the germline ends. The germline gives CDR1 SNHLY, CDR2 FYNNEI. The sample was peripheral blood. The TCR sequence derives from a man aged 40-50 years with acute or convalescent COVID-19. This rearrangement joins TRBV2 to TRBJ1-1; D unclear. Here the CDR3 reads CASSALGSGNTEAFF. DNA of the CDR3: TGTGCCAGCAGTGCCCTCGGATCAGGGAACACTGAAGCTTTCTTT.